Included here is one TCR beta chain sequence, with context. The CDR3 length is 15 residues. Trimming removed 4 bases from V and 6 bases from J, with 16 bases in between. CDR1 is SGHNT and CDR2 is YYREEE in the germline V gene (reference sequence). Time point indicated: blood 2 weeks post-SBRT. Stated treatment: 15 Gy SBRT to primary tumor, nephrectomy 4 weeks later. Assay: immunoSEQ multiplex PCR; the TCRdb copy retains only in-frame clones and omits some. The table shows 150,000 or so clones, with 87% occurring only once. The sample is drawn from a study of radiation and T cells in renal cell carcinoma.

This specimen consisted of blood, obtained from a patient whose treatment included radiotherapy and nephrectomy. The chain joins TRBV5-4 to TRBJ2-2; TRBD1 is a possible D gene (7 bases). This TCR derives from a woman between 50 and 59 years old with renal cell carcinoma. CDR3 DNA: TGTGCCAGCAGCCCTTTAGGGGGCGGGGCCGGGGAGCTGTTTTTT. It specifies CASSPLGGGAGELFF.